This record covers a single T cell receptor (beta chain). The data belong to a study of shared clonotypes between healthy human individuals. Germline assignment: CDR1 MNHEY and CDR2 SMNVEV (reference sequence). Between the trimmed V and J ends, which lost 6 bases and 7 bases, there was a span of 16 bases. The CDR3 is 14 residues long. The data were produced by immunoSEQ multiplex PCR, yet TCRdb's version contains in-frame clones alone and is incomplete. The sample has around 1,100,000 clones, approximately 80% seen once. The chain links TRBV27 to TRBJ2-1, with D tentatively TRBD1 or TRBD2 (5 bases each). The sequencing input was memory CD4+ T cells from PBMCs. As to subset: CD45RA-negative fraction. The TCR was taken from a man between 18 and 35 years old in good health. Some clones in this sample may be carry-over from other donors' samples. DNA for the CDR3: TGTGCCAGCAGCCCACGTTGGGGGTTGAATGAGCAGTTCTTC. Encoded protein: CASSPRWGLNEQFF.